This T cell receptor beta chain was sequenced in a study of tissue T cells after allogeneic stem cell transplantation. This CDR3 has 14 residues. In germline, CDR1 is LGHDT, CDR2 YNNKEL (reference sequence). The V and J ends lost 5 bases and 5 bases respectively, with 15 bases between them. Here immunoSEQ multiplex PCR was the method, and the copy in TCRdb shows in-frame clones only, minus some. The repertoire consists of several thousand clones, with roughly 60% occurring once and the leading ten covering 20% to 25%. Comparators were a few non-transplant cancer patients without known GI disease. Sample: tissue from the jejunum, taken at autopsy. The source is a male donor aged 60 or older with lung cancer. The chain links TRBV3-1 (or the pseudogene TRBV3-2) to TRBJ1-1, with D unresolved. As DNA, the CDR3 is TGTGCCAGCAGCGAAGTATTTGTTTTAACTGAAGCTTTCTTT. It translates to CASSEVFVLTEAFF.